The rows below give T cell receptor beta chains drawn from one sample of a study of T cells expressing NK-cell markers. TCRdb reprocessed the 5' RACE reads and reports one entry per CDR3 protein, with no DNA. The sample spans some 390,000 distinct CDR3 sequences; the ten largest clones claim roughly a tenth. Sequencing was done on a sample of blood T cells: a sorted CD56 or NKG2C T cell subset, CD4+ or CD8+ T cells, or bulk PBMC T cells (not recorded which). These receptors were collected from a woman aged 45-60 years in good health. The CDR3 runs from the conserved cysteine through the conserved F or W.

V	J	CDR3
TRBV5-1	TRBJ2-5	CASSLEQGPQYF
TRBV12-3/TRBV12-4	TRBJ1-6	CASRWTDNSPLHF
TRBV5-6	TRBJ2-1	CASSLYASFEQFF
TRBV24-1	TRBJ2-1	CATSDPKLLGRDEQFF
TRBV20-1	TRBJ2-7	CSAKNRWDRRVGEQYF
TRBV5-1	TRBJ1-1	CASDDSGTGGTEAFF
TRBV2	TRBJ2-1	CASSREGSYNEQFF
TRBV12-3/TRBV12-4	TRBJ1-2	CASSFAQGVLSYGYTF
TRBV12-3/TRBV12-4	TRBJ2-7	CASRVGMGHEQYF
TRBV3-1	TRBJ2-7	CASSQRGESVSYDQYF
TRBV6-5	TRBJ2-1	CASSYREYRNEQFF
TRBV5-6	TRBJ1-2	CASSSARGNYGYTF
TRBV7-9	TRBJ2-5	CASSFESPAETQYF
TRBV19	TRBJ2-5	CASSIGLGWARETQYF
TRBV20-1	TRBJ2-1	CSAPTGTYNEQFF
TRBV7-9	TRBJ2-5	CASSSLLTQETQYF
TRBV29-1	TRBJ2-5	CSGKLATGETQYF
TRBV12-3/TRBV12-4	TRBJ2-3	CASSWDGTDTQYF
TRBV15	TRBJ2-1	CATSRDIASGRASYNEQFF
TRBV6-5	TRBJ2-1	CASSYSPSGTSGYSYNEQFF
TRBV19	TRBJ2-5	CASSFGTPMETQYF
TRBV10-1	TRBJ2-1	CASGGTSNEQFF
TRBV5-1	TRBJ2-3	CASSDTLSDTQYF
TRBV7-3	TRBJ2-1	CASSLGLKWEQFF
TRBV27	TRBJ2-1	CASSSGLAGGPSYNEQFF
TRBV15	TRBJ2-2	CATSGLQNGELFF
TRBV6-6	TRBJ1-2	CASSRGQEEGYTF
TRBV10-3	TRBJ1-5	CAISESSNQPQHF
TRBV19	TRBJ2-5	CASPPGSSGIHQETQYF
TRBV6-1	TRBJ2-3	CASRGDGFTDTQYF